The present T cell receptor (beta chain) was sequenced within a study of neurological immune-mediated disorders. Germline CDR1 is SGHTA and CDR2 is FQGNSA. The CDR3 length is 18 residues. Synthesis of cDNA was performed by 5'RACE using 10-nucleotide random UMIs. TCRdb re-called the 5' RACE reads with MiXCR, one entry per CDR3 protein. The repertoire consists of 27,000 or so distinct CDR3 sequences, with 15% occurring once and the leading ten covering 27%. Volunteers at a blood bank in Maryland, USA, were the healthy controls. The unsorted libraries were prepared from 2 million PBMCs (stored at -80 C). As concerns this clonotype: A junction boundary mismatches the germline segment, possibly from a read error.

The V gene is TRBV7-2, the J gene TRBJ2-6; either TRBD1 or TRBD2 may fit D (5 bases each). The sequencing sample was made of PBMCs. This receptor was obtained from a man aged 70 or older in good health. CDR3 sequence reads: CASSYAGIVYSGANVPTF. CDR3 coding DNA: TGTGCCAGCAGCTACGCCGGGATAGTTTACTCTGGGGCCAACGTCCCGACTTTC.